This T cell receptor (beta chain) was documented in a study of T cell responses to AZD1222 COVID-19 vaccine. Some clones are missing from TCRdb's copy, which holds only in-frame ones; the method was immunoSEQ multiplex PCR. The sample shows roughly 270,000 clones, almost 95% of them seen only once. The V end lost 4 bases, the J end lost 5 bases, and 17 bases lay between the germline ends. The CDR3 is made up of 16 amino acids. The germline CDR1 and CDR2 sequences are MRHNA and SNTAGT. The sequence was obtained from an adult who received the AZD1222 COVID-19 vaccine. Sample: peripheral blood, taken 28 days after the second AZD1222 dose. The chain links TRBV6-4 to TRBJ2-2, with D possibly matching TRBD1 (6 bases). The CDR3 nucleotides read TGTGCCAGCAGTGGAGCCCGACAGGCCTTAACCGGGGAGCTGTTTTTT. The encoded protein is CASSGARQALTGELFF.